This T cell receptor (beta chain) was recorded in a study of T cells expressing NK-cell markers. Across the study: The authors sequenced eight donors, of whom seven were HCMV-seropositive and one was seronegative. Study results and limitations: As a fraction of CD8+ T cells, dominant NKG2C+ clonotypes reached about 1.0-7.5% in over 5 donors.

Each CDR3 protein gets one entry in TCRdb, which reprocessed the 5' RACE reads and gives no DNA. The record lists a few hundred thousand distinct CDR3 sequences, of which the ten most abundant hold around 5.2%. A remark on this clonotype: Its target is unknown.

Germline V gene data show CDR1 as MNHNS and CDR2 as SASEGT. The CDR3 covers 15 residues. The clonotype was recovered from a man between 18 and 69 years old in good health. This chain connects TRBV6-1 to TRBJ1-3; lacking DNA, the TRBD1 call made by TCRdb goes unchecked. Sequencing was performed on blood T cells: a sorted CD56 or NKG2C T cell subset, CD4+ or CD8+ T cells, or bulk PBMC T cells (not recorded which). This CDR3 reads CASRTGQGAGNTIYF.